The rows below give T cell receptor beta chains drawn from one sample of a study of radiation and T cells in renal cell carcinoma. TCRdb keeps only in-frame clones here, not all; method: immunoSEQ multiplex PCR. Among fewer than 150,000 clones, 88% were seen once, and the ten largest hold around 6%. Material: blood, obtained from a patient whose treatment included radiotherapy and nephrectomy. Receptor source: a woman between 65 and 79 years old with renal cell carcinoma. CDR3s include the opening cysteine and the closing phenylalanine or tryptophan. A D gene is named only where the DNA matches it firmly. Only part of the rows carry a size: once, few, many, or a class if the clone is expanded.

d_call	clone_size	v_call	j_call	cdr3_aa	cdr3_nt
TRBD1	.	TRBV6-5	TRBJ1-2	CASSYRDRVPYGYTF	TGTGCCAGCAGTTACCGGGACAGGGTTCCCTATGGCTACACCTTC
TRBD1	.	TRBV29-1	TRBJ1-1	CSTRTGANTEAFF	TGCAGCACTAGGACAGGGGCGAACACTGAAGCTTTCTTT
.	.	TRBV19	TRBJ1-1	CASSRDWNTEAFF	TGTGCCAGTAGCAGGGATTGGAACACTGAAGCTTTCTTT
.	.	TRBV11-2	TRBJ2-7	CASSPLNNEQYF	TGTGCCAGCAGCCCCCTTAACAACGAGCAGTACTTC
.	.	TRBV19	TRBJ1-2	CASHPLSQGVEGYTF	TGTGCCAGCCACCCCCTATCACAGGGAGTGGAGGGCTACACCTTC
.	.	TRBV11-2	TRBJ2-7	CASSLALYEQYF	TGTGCCAGCAGCTTAGCGCTGTACGAGCAGTACTTC
.	.	TRBV5-5	TRBJ1-5	CASSLSGFQPQHF	TGTGCCAGCAGCTTGAGCGGGTTTCAGCCCCAGCATTTT
TRBD2	.	TRBV30	TRBJ2-1	CAWFSGGANEQFF	TGTGCCTGGTTTAGCGGGGGGGCCAATGAGCAGTTCTTC
.	.	TRBV5-4	TRBJ2-7	CASSLGSGPTYEQYF	TGTGCCAGCAGCTTGGGAAGCGGGCCGACCTACGAGCAGTACTTC
TRBD1	.	TRBV7-2	TRBJ1-3	CASSTRTGSGNTIYF	TGTGCCAGCAGCACTAGGACAGGCTCTGGAAACACCATATATTTT
TRBD2	.	TRBV9	TRBJ2-2	CASSVVSGGGSGELFF	TGTGCCAGCAGCGTAGTTAGCGGGGGAGGAAGCGGGGAGCTGTTTTTT
TRBD2	few	TRBV2	TRBJ2-7	CASSEGGGRSYEQYF	TGTGCCAGCAGTGAAGGGGGGGGAAGGTCCTACGAGCAGTACTTC
TRBD1	.	TRBV6-5	TRBJ2-1	CASSYRDRISYNEQFF	TGTGCCAGCAGTTACCGGGACAGGATCTCCTACAATGAGCAGTTCTTC
TRBD1	.	TRBV7-9	TRBJ2-5	CASSLGQGASRETQYF	TGTGCCAGCAGCTTGGGACAGGGGGCTTCGCGAGAGACCCAGTACTTC
TRBD1	.	TRBV19	TRBJ1-5	CASTSGTGGYSNQPQHF	TGTGCCAGTACGTCCGGGACAGGGGGCTACAGCAATCAGCCCCAGCATTTT
.	.	TRBV20-1	TRBJ2-3	CSASHTDTQYF	TGCAGTGCTAGTCACACAGATACGCAGTATTTT
.	.	TRBV5-6	TRBJ1-2	CASSRRDGGYTF	TGTGCCAGCAGCCGCCGGGATGGGGGCTACACCTTC
TRBD2	once	TRBV5-1	TRBJ2-3	CASSSGLAGGRPVTDTQYF	TGCGCCAGCAGCTCTGGACTAGCGGGGGGCCGTCCCGTCACAGATACGCAGTATTTT
.	.	TRBV25-1	TRBJ1-3	CASSEWRAHSGNTIYF	TGTGCCAGCAGTGAATGGAGAGCCCACTCTGGAAACACCATATATTTT
.	.	TRBV23-1	TRBJ2-7	CASRPTLVGEQYF	TGCGCCAGCAGGCCTACACTGGTCGGCGAGCAGTACTTC
TRBD1	.	TRBV18	TRBJ2-5	CASSPGQGVKTQYF	TGTGCCAGCTCACCGGGACAGGGGGTGAAGACCCAGTACTTC
.	.	TRBV6-4	TRBJ2-3	CASSDSGRRDTQYF	TGTGCCAGCAGTGACTCGGGGCGTAGAGATACGCAGTATTTT
TRBD1	few	TRBV10-1	TRBJ1-6	CASLRDRGRNSPLHF	TGCGCCAGTTTACGGGACAGGGGCAGGAATTCACCCCTCCACTTT
.	.	TRBV7-9	TRBJ2-1	CASSLDLLNEQFF	TGTGCCAGCAGCTTAGATCTGTTGAATGAGCAGTTCTTC
.	.	TRBV27	TRBJ1-6	CASSFYKSSYNSPLHF	TGTGCCAGCAGTTTTTACAAGAGCTCCTATAATTCACCCCTCCACTTT
.	.	TRBV28	TRBJ1-2	CASSLILGYGYTF	TGTGCCAGCAGTTTAATTCTTGGCTATGGCTACACCTTC
.	.	TRBV7-3	TRBJ2-7	CASSFLNRGRSEQYF	TGTGCCAGCAGCTTCCTTAACCGAGGGCGCTCCGAGCAGTACTTC
.	.	TRBV4-3	TRBJ2-3	CASSPAPGGRSQYF	TGCGCCAGCAGCCCCGCTCCCGGGGGCAGATCGCAGTATTTT
.	.	TRBV5-4	TRBJ2-7	CASSQEAGPYEQYF	TGTGCCAGCAGCCAAGAAGCAGGGCCCTACGAGCAGTACTTC
TRBD1	.	TRBV28	TRBJ1-2	CASSRDRVGGYTF	TGTGCCAGCAGTCGGGACAGGGTGGGTGGCTACACCTTC
.	.	TRBV7-9	TRBJ2-7	CAIPGRGSYEQYF	TGTGCCATCCCAGGGAGGGGGAGCTACGAGCAGTACTTC
.	.	TRBV5-1	TRBJ2-2	CASSHGGQGTGELFF	TGCGCCAGCAGCCACGGAGGGCAGGGTACCGGGGAGCTGTTTTTT
.	.	TRBV5-5	TRBJ1-2	CASSLADQAGYTF	TGTGCCAGCAGCTTGGCCGATCAGGCTGGCTACACCTTC
.	.	TRBV4-2	TRBJ1-4	CASSQSTGEKLFF	TGTGCCAGCAGCCAGAGCACCGGGGAAAAACTGTTTTTT
.	few	TRBV7-9	TRBJ1-5	CASSSTGTNQPQHF	TGTGCCAGCAGCTCCACAGGGACCAATCAGCCCCAGCATTTT
.	.	TRBV18	TRBJ1-2	CASSPPGGLGYTF	TGTGCCAGCTCACCACCGGGGGGCTTAGGCTACACCTTC
.	.	TRBV9	TRBJ2-1	CASSVGGLAHNEQFF	TGTGCCAGCAGCGTAGGCGGCCTAGCTCACAATGAGCAGTTCTTC
TRBD2	.	TRBV27	TRBJ2-1	CASREGAGGPTYNEQFF	TGTGCCAGCAGGGAAGGAGCGGGGGGGCCCACCTACAATGAGCAGTTCTTC
TRBD1	.	TRBV5-6	TRBJ1-6	CASSLASGGDSPLHF	TGTGCCAGCAGCTTGGCGTCAGGGGGCGACTCACCCCTCCACTTT
TRBD1	few	TRBV28	TRBJ1-1	CASITRGLDSTEAFF	TGTGCCAGCATCACCAGGGGGCTAGACAGCACTGAAGCTTTCTTT
.	.	TRBV14	TRBJ1-6	CASSQAPPGLNNSPLHF	TGTGCCAGCAGCCAAGCCCCCCCGGGACTGAATAATTCACCCCTCCACTTT
.	.	TRBV28	TRBJ1-6	CASSPRVGHNSPLHF	TGTGCCAGCAGTCCCAGGGTAGGCCATAATTCACCCCTCCACTTT